This is a list of T cell receptor beta chains from one sample in a study of patients and donors after allogeneic stem cell transplantation. MiXCR was run by TCRdb on the RT-PCR reads, yielding one entry per CDR3 protein. The sample holds tens of thousands of distinct CDR3 sequences, around 48% seen once. The source material was blood, either unsorted or a sorted T cell fraction (not recorded which). These receptors all stem from a human donor who was either an allogeneic HSCT recipient or a stem cell or donor lymphocyte infusion donor (not recorded which). It is not recorded whose cells these are; they may come from a transplant donor. Both conserved end residues are part of each CDR3. The order of the fields is CDR3 DNA, CDR3 protein, J gene, clone size, D gene, V gene. D genes are given only for firm matches. Rows give clone size only sometimes, using once, few, many, or a class for an expanded clone.

CDR3 DNA: TGTGCCAGCAGTTCCACTCTAGCGGGAGGATACGAGCAGTACTTC
CDR3 protein: CASSSTLAGGYEQYF
J gene: TRBJ2-7
clone size: .
D gene: TRBD2
V gene: TRBV28

CDR3 DNA: TGTGCCACGACAGGGGCGGGATCGGGCTACACCTTC
CDR3 protein: CATTGAGSGYTF
J gene: TRBJ1-2
clone size: .
D gene: TRBD1
V gene: TRBV3-1

CDR3 DNA: TGCGCCAGCAGCCAAGATGGATCTAGCGGGACTACAGATACGCAGTATTTT
CDR3 protein: CASSQDGSSGTTDTQYF
J gene: TRBJ2-3
clone size: .
D gene: TRBD2
V gene: TRBV4-3

CDR3 DNA: TGTGCCAGCAGCGTCCTGGGCGTTGGGCCGCCCACAGATACGCAGTATTTT
CDR3 protein: CASSVLGVGPPTDTQYF
J gene: TRBJ2-3
clone size: .
D gene: .
V gene: TRBV7-2

CDR3 DNA: TGCAGTGCCCAGGGGCTAGCGGGAGGGCCCTCTAGCCGGGAGCTGTTTTTT
CDR3 protein: CSAQGLAGGPSSRELFF
J gene: TRBJ2-2
clone size: .
D gene: TRBD2
V gene: TRBV20-1

CDR3 DNA: TGTGCCAGCAGCAACAGGGGGCGGAACTATGGCTACACCTTC
CDR3 protein: CASSNRGRNYGYTF
J gene: TRBJ1-2
clone size: few
D gene: TRBD1
V gene: TRBV28

CDR3 DNA: TGTGCCAGCAGCCTCGTCATAGACGACAGAACTAACTATGGCTACACCTTC
CDR3 protein: CASSLVIDDRTNYGYTF
J gene: TRBJ1-2
clone size: few
D gene: .
V gene: TRBV7-2

CDR3 DNA: TGTGCCAGCAGCTTAAGGACGGACATGAACACTGAAGCTTTCTTT
CDR3 protein: CASSLRTDMNTEAFF
J gene: TRBJ1-1
clone size: few
D gene: .
V gene: TRBV7-2

CDR3 DNA: TGTGCCAGCAGTTACGGTACAGTAGACGGCTACACCTTC
CDR3 protein: CASSYGTVDGYTF
J gene: TRBJ1-2
clone size: .
D gene: .
V gene: TRBV6-2/TRBV6-3

CDR3 DNA: TGTGCCAGCAGTTCCGCCGGGACTAGAGCGGTCGGGGAGCTGTTTTTT
CDR3 protein: CASSSAGTRAVGELFF
J gene: TRBJ2-2
clone size: .
D gene: TRBD2
V gene: TRBV6-5

CDR3 DNA: TGTGCCAGCAGTTTATCCCCGCGGGGGGATGGCTACACCTTC
CDR3 protein: CASSLSPRGDGYTF
J gene: TRBJ1-2
clone size: .
D gene: .
V gene: TRBV27

CDR3 DNA: TGCAGTGCCGATCGGGGCGTCAATCAGCCCCAGCATTTT
CDR3 protein: CSADRGVNQPQHF
J gene: TRBJ1-5
clone size: few
D gene: .
V gene: TRBV20-1